The sample holds many counts of the clone carrying this T cell receptor (beta chain). The source of the sample is a study of T cells in Graves' hyperthyroidism and ophthalmopathy. CDR3 length: 17 amino acids. CDR1 is SGHVS, CDR2 FQNEAQ, per germline. V trimming: 1 base; J trimming: 9 bases; junction bases outside the gene matches: 12. The source material, RNA transcripts, was used to amplify TCR beta CDR3 regions. TCR CDR3 regions were first amplified by RT-PCR with HTBI primers. MiXCR was run by TCRdb on the multiplex PCR reads, yielding one entry per CDR3 protein. This table has around 350,000 distinct CDR3 sequences, 17% appearing once.

The gene calls are TRBV7-8 and TRBJ2-1, with 10 bases lining up with TRBD2. The sequenced material came from blood. The clonotype was recovered from a woman aged 25-40 years with Graves' hyperthyroidism that later progressed to Graves' ophthalmopathy. Here the CDR3 DNA reads TGTGCCAGCAGCTTAGGTATCGGGCTAGCGGGAGCCGGTGAGCAGTTCTTC. It codes for CASSLGIGLAGAGEQFF.